Presented here are 8 T cell receptor beta chains from one specimen sequenced in a study of T-cell reconstitution after alpha-beta-depleted transplantation in children. For TCRbeta, the library was prepared with unique molecular identifiers. TCRdb re-derived calls from the PCR reads in MiXCR, one entry per CDR3 protein. Of around 530,000 distinct CDR3 sequences in the sample, 32% are singletons; the top ten hold approximately 2.3%. Sequencing used PBMCs from the stem cell graft donor, obtained from the stem cell graft. All receptors come from a human donor who donated a stem cell graft to a child with aplastic anemia.

This clonotype was counted only a few times. The J gene is TRBJ2-2, the V gene TRBV19; the D gene is possibly TRBD2 (5 bases). V lost 3 bases, J lost 12 bases, and 17 bases lay in between. CDR1 is LNHDA and CDR2 is SQIVND in the germline V gene (reference sequence). The CDR3 is 14 amino acids. As DNA, the CDR3 is TGTGCCAGTAGTATTGAACAGCCCCGGGGAAAGCTGTTTTTT. Amino acid sequence: CASSIEQPRGKLFF.

This clonotype was seen more than once but under ten times. This sequence joins TRBV20-1 and TRBJ2-1, with D unresolved. CDR1 is DFQATT, CDR2 SNEGSKA, per germline (reference sequence). This CDR3 is built from 12 residues. The CDR3 nucleotides read TGCTCAACGCAAAGATCTGGGAATGAGCAGTTCTTC. Its translation: CSTQRSGNEQFF.

The rearrangement uses TRBV18 and TRBJ2-5, with TRBD2 matching 7 bases. CDR1 is KGHSH, CDR2 LQKENI, per germline. V was pared by 3 bases and J by 7 bases, with 11 bases of the junction left unmatched. The CDR3 covers 15 residues. CDR3 amino acids: CASSPISSSGVTQYF. In nucleotides, the CDR3 is TGTGCCAGCTCACCGATCTCGTCTAGCGGCGTGACCCAGTACTTC.

The V call is TRBV23-1, the J call TRBJ2-1; D possibly corresponds to TRBD1 (8 bases). TRBV23-1 is an ORF; its function is uncertain. The ends were cut back, 0 bases at V and 9 bases at J, with 15 bases in the middle. This CDR3 has 15 residues. The CDR3 DNA follows: TGCGCCAGCAGTCAATCGGAACAGGGGGGGAGTGAGCAGTTCTTC. Its translation is CASSQSEQGGSEQFF.

J is TRBJ2-7 and V is TRBV29-1; 8 nucleotides match TRBD1. Germline V lookup: CDR1 SQVTM, CDR2 ANQGSEA. Trimming removed 6 bases from V and 5 bases from J; junction bases left unmatched: 15. The CDR3 runs 15 residues. CDR3 amino acids: CSVRSPRGRTDEQYF. The CDR3 nucleotides are TGCAGCGTCCGCAGCCCCAGGGGGCGGACAGACGAGCAGTACTTC.

The chain joins TRBV2 to TRBJ1-5; D may be TRBD1 (5 bases). This CDR3 spans 13 amino acids. CDR1 and CDR2 (germline): SNHLY, FYNNEI. V lost 8 bases, J lost 3 bases, and 11 bases lay in between. The CDR3: CASQKGFNQPQHF. The CDR3 DNA follows: TGTGCCAGCCAGAAGGGGTTCAATCAGCCCCAGCATTTT.

V is TRBV12-3 or TRBV12-4 and J is TRBJ2-1; D is perhaps TRBD2 (6 bases). CDR3 length: 12 amino acids. Trimming removed 5 bases from V and 9 bases from J, with 11 bases in between. This CDR3 is CASSTGLPEQFF. CDR3 bases: TGTGCCAGCAGTACAGGACTACCTGAGCAGTTCTTC.

This clonotype was seen only a few times. This chain connects TRBV7-2 to TRBJ1-2, with D possibly TRBD1 on 5 matching bases. Germline V gives CDR1 SGHTA, CDR2 FQGNSA. CDR3 length: 15 amino acids. Trimming took 1 base from V and 0 from J, leaving 9 bases between them. The CDR3 sequence is CASSLDRSTNYGYTF. CDR3 sequence (DNA): TGTGCCAGCAGCTTAGACAGGAGCACTAACTATGGCTACACCTTC.